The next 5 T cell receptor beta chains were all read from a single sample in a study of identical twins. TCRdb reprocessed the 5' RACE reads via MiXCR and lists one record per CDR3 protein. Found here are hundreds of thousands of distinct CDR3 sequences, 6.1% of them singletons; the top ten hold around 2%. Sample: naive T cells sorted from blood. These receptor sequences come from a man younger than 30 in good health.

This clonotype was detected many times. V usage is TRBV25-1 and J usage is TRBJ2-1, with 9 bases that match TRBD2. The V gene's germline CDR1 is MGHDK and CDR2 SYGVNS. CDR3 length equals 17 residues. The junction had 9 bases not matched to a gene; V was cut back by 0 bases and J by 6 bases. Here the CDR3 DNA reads TGTGCCAGCAGTGAATACCCCCTGGCGGGAGGGCCCAATGAGCAGTTCTTC. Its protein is CASSEYPLAGGPNEQFF.

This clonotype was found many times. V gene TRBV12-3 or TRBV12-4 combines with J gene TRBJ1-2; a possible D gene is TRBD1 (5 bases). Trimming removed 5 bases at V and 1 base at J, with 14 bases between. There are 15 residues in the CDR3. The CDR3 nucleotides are TGTGCCAGCAGTATTCCGGGACGTAATAACTATGGCTACACCTTC. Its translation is CASSIPGRNNYGYTF.

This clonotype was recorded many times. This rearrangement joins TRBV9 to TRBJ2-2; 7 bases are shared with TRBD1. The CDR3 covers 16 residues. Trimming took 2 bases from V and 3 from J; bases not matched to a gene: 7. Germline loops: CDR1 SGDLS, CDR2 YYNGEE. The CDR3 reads CASSVSTGTDTGELFF. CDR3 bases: TGTGCCAGCAGCGTCTCGACAGGGACGGACACCGGGGAGCTGTTTTTT.

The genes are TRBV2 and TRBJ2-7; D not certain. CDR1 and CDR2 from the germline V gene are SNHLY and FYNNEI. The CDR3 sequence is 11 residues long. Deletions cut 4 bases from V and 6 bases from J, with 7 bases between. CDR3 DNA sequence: TGTGCCAGCAGTGTATCTGTCGAGCAGTACTTC. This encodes CASSVSVEQYF.

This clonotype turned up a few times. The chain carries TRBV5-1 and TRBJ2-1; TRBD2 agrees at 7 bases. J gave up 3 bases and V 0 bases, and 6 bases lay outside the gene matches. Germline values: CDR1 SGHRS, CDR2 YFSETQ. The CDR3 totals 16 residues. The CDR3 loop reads CASSLVWRENYNEQFF. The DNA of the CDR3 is TGCGCCAGCAGCTTGGTTTGGCGGGAGAACTACAATGAGCAGTTCTTC.